The following is a TCR beta chain sequence with its context. Its target is unknown. The data were produced by immunoSEQ multiplex PCR, yet TCRdb's version contains in-frame clones alone and is incomplete. The sample has roughly 460,000 clones; about 88% are singletons. These data come from a study of Ad26.COV2.S vaccination and SARS-CoV-2 variants. The wider study: Participants got Ad26.COV2.S intramuscularly, once or twice 56 days apart. Findings and limits, study-wide: The TCR-based breadth and depth measures might underestimate overall T cell responses. Whether participants received vaccine or placebo, their non-spike TCR breadth was similar.

Germline CDR1 MNHEY, CDR2 SVGAGI. The CDR3 is 14 residues long. The ends were cut back, 2 bases at V and 4 bases at J, with 11 bases in the middle. Treatment indicated: some 20 received Ad26.COV2.S at low or high dose, single or two shots; several received placebo; per-sample allocation not given. Sampling was performed 63 days after the first vaccine or placebo injection. It was Wuhan-strain SARS-CoV-2 spike that the Ad26 vaccine vector expressed. This receptor was identified in a person aged 18 to 59 who received the Ad26.COV2.S COVID-19 vaccine or a placebo. The chain is built from TRBV6-5 and TRBJ1-2, with D maybe TRBD1 (6 bases). The sample consisted of peripheral blood, taken in a trial of Ad26.COV2.S vaccine versus placebo. The chain's CDR3 is CASSYQQGIYGYTF. In DNA form, the CDR3 reads TGTGCCAGCAGTTACCAACAGGGTATCTATGGCTACACCTTC.